This T cell receptor beta chain was captured in a study of cytotoxic CD8 clonotypes in ibrutinib-treated CLL. Study context: Response sampling occurred after a median about 12 months of treatment (range 6 to 36).

J gave up 4 bases and V 7 bases, and 9 bases lay outside the gene matches. CDR3 length equals 14 residues. The V gene's germline CDR1 is SGDLS and CDR2 YYNGEE. Deep sequencing aimed at 1 in 200,000 to 1 in 1 million T cells' resolution. Method: immunoSEQ multiplex PCR; TCRdb's copy keeps in-frame clones and lacks some. Counted here are about 160,000 clones, roughly 80% occurring once; the ten biggest clones make up roughly 2%. Specimen: PBMCs, collected after 12 months of ibrutinib treatment. The clonotype originates from a human donor with chronic lymphocytic leukemia. The chain combines TRBV9 with TRBJ2-7, with TRBD1 identical over 9 bases. Here the CDR3 reads CASGTGGKSYEQYF. The CDR3 DNA is TGTGCCAGCGGAACAGGGGGCAAGTCTTACGAGCAGTACTTC.